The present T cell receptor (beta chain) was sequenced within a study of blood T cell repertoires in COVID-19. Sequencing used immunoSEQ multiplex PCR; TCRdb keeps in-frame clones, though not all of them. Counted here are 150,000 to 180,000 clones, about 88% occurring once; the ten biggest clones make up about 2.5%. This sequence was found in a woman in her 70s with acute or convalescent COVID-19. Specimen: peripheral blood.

DNA for the CDR3: TGTGCCAGCAGCCAAGAGACAGGGGGCTCGGGTAATGAAAAACTGTTTTTT. Residues: CASSQETGGSGNEKLFF. The chain joins TRBV3-1 (or the pseudogene TRBV3-2) to TRBJ1-4, with TRBD1 matching 10 bases. The V gene's germline CDR1 is LGHDT and CDR2 YNNKEL (reference sequence). This CDR3 region has 17 residues. V lost 0 bases and J lost 4; bases outside the gene matches: 5.